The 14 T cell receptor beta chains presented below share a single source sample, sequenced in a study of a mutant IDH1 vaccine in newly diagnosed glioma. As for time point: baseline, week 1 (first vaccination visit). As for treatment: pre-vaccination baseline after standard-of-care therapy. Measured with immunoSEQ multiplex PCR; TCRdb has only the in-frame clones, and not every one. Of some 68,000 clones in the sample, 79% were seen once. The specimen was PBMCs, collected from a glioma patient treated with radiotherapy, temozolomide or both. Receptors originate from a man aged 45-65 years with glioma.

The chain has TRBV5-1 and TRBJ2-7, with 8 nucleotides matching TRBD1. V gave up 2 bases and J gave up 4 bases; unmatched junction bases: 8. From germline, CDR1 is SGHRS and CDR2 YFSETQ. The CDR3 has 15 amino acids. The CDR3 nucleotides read TGCGCCAGCAGCTTTGGACAGGGCCTTGGGTACGAGCAGTACTTC. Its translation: CASSFGQGLGYEQYF.

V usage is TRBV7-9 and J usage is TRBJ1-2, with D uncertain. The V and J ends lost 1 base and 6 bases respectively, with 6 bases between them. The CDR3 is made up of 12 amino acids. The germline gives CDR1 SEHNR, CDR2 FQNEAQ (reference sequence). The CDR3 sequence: CASSLGPNGYTF. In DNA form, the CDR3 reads TGTGCCAGCAGCTTAGGTCCCAATGGCTACACCTTC.

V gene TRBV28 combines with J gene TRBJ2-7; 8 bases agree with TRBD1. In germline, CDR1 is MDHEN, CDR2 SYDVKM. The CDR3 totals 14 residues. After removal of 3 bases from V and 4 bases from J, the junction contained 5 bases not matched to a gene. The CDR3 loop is CASSFGTGSYEQYF. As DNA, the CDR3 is TGTGCCAGCAGTTTTGGGACAGGTTCTTACGAGCAGTACTTC. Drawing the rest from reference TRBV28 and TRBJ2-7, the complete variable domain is DVKVTQSSRYLVKRTGEKVFLECVQDMDHENMFWYRQDPGLGLRLIYFSYDVKMKEKGDIPEGYSVSREKKERFSLILESASTNQTSMYLCASSFGTGSYEQYFGPGTRLTVT.

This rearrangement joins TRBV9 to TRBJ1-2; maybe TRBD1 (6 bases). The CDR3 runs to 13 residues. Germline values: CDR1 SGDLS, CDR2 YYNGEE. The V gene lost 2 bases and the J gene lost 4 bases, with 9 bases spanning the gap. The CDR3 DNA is TGTGCCAGCAGCGTGGGGGGGCCCTATGGCTACACCTTC. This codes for CASSVGGPYGYTF.

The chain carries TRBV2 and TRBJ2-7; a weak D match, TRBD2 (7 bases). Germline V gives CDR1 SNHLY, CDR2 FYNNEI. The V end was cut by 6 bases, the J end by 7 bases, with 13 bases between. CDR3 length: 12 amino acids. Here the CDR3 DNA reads TGTGCCAGCAGGGGTAGGGGGGGGGAGCAGTACTTC. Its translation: CASRGRGGEQYF.

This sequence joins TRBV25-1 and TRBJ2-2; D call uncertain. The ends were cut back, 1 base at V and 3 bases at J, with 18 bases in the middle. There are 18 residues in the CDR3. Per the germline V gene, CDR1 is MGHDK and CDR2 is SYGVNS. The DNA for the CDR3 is TGTGCCAGCAGTGAATCGCTGCAGGCGTTCGCGCACACCGGGGAGCTGTTTTTT. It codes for CASSESLQAFAHTGELFF.

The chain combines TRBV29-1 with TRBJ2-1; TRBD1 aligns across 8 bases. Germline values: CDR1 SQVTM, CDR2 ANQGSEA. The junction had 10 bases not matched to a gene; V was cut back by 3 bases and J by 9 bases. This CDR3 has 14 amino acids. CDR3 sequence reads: CSVEWGDRLGEQFF. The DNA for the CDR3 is TGCAGCGTTGAGTGGGGGGACAGGTTGGGTGAGCAGTTCTTC.

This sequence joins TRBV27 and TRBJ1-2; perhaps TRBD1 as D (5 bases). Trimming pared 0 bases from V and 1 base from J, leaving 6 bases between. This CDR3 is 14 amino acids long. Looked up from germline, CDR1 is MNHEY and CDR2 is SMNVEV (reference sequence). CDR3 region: CASSLSGGNYGYTF. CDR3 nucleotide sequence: TGTGCCAGCAGTTTATCGGGGGGTAACTATGGCTACACCTTC.

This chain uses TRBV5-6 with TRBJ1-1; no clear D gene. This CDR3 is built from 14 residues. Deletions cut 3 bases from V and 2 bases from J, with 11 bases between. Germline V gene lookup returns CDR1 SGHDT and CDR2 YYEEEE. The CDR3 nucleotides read TGTGCCAGCAGCTCCCGACATATTAACACTGAAGCTTTCTTT. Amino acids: CASSSRHINTEAFF.

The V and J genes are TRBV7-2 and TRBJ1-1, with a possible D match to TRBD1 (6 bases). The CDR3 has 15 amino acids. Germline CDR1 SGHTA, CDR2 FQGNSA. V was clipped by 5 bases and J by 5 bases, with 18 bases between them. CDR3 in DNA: TGTGCCAGCAGCCCTCGCCGCAGGGGTCGAACTGAAGCTTTCTTT. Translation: CASSPRRRGRTEAFF.

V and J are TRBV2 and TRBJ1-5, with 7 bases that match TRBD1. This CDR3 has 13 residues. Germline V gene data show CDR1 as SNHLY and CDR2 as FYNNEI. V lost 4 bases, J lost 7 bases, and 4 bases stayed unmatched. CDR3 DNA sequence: TGTGCCAGCAGTGGACAGGGAGAACAGCCCCAGCATTTT. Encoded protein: CASSGQGEQPQHF.

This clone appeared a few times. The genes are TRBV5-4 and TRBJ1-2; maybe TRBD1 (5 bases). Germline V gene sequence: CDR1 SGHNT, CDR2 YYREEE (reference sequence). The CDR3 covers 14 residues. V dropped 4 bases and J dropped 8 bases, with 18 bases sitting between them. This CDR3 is CASSPPQGREGYTF. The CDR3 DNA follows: TGTGCCAGCAGCCCGCCGCAGGGACGAGAGGGCTACACCTTC.

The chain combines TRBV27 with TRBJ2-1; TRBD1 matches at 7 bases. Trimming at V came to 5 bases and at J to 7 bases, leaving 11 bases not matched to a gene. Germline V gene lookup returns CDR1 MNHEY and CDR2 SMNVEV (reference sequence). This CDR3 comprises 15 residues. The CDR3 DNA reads TGTGCCAGCAGTAAACGGGCGACAGGGATAAATGAGCAGTTCTTC. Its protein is CASSKRATGINEQFF.

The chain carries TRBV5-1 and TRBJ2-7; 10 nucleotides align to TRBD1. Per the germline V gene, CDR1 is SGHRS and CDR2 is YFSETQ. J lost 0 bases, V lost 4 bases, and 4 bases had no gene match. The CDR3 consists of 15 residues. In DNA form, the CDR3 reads TGCGCCAGCAGCCCCCGGGACAGGGGCTCCTACGAGCAGTACTTC. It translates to CASSPRDRGSYEQYF.